One T cell receptor (beta chain) is described in this entry. As yet, its antigen is unknown. This specimen comes from a study of OX40 agonist ivuxolimab in advanced cancers. Overall study context: Hepatocellular carcinoma, melanoma, renal cell or head and neck cancer was diagnosed in the dose-escalation patients. Anti-PD-1, anti-PD-L1 or anti-CTLA-4 therapy given earlier was allowed, and roughly 40% had some. Study-level points and caveats: Clonal expansion was seen in CD4+ and CD8+ blood T cells by week 6 at 0.1 to 3.0 mg/kg. CD8+ T cells showed, on average, more clonal expansion than CD4+ cells.

Here immunoSEQ multiplex PCR was the method, and the copy in TCRdb shows in-frame clones only, minus some. The sample records around 80,000 clones, about four fifths being singletons. The CDR3 is 16 residues long. Looked up from germline, CDR1 is MDHEN and CDR2 is SYDVKM. Trimming took 8 bases from V and 4 from J, leaving 20 bases between them. This sequence joins TRBV28 and TRBJ1-4; the D is unclear. The starting material was CD4+ or CD8+ T cells sorted from blood, obtained in a trial of the OX40 agonist ivuxolimab. The sequence was collected from an adult with an advanced solid tumor such as melanoma, head and neck, liver or kidney cancer. In DNA, the CDR3 is TGTGCCAGCGGTTCCGGGAAGTGGGCGAATAATGAAAAACTGTTTTTT. Translating it yields CASGSGKWANNEKLFF. The full variable domain, in which reference TRBV28 and TRBJ1-4 provide the parts outside the CDR3, is DVKVTQSSRYLVKRTGEKVFLECVQDMDHENMFWYRQDPGLGLRLIYFSYDVKMKEKGDIPEGYSVSREKKERFSLILESASTNQTSMYLCASGSGKWANNEKLFFGSGTQLSVL.